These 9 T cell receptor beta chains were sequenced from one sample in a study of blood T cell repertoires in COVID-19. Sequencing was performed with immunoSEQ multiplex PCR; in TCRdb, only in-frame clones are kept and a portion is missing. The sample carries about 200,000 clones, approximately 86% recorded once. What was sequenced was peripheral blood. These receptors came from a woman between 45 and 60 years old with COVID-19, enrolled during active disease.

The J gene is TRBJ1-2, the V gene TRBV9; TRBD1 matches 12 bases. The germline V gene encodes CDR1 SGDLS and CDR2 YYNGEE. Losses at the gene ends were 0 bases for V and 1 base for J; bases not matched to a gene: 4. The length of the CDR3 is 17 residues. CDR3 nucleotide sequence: TGTGCCAGCAGCGTAGATGGGACAGGGGGCGGTAACTATGGCTACACCTTC. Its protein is CASSVDGTGGGNYGYTF.

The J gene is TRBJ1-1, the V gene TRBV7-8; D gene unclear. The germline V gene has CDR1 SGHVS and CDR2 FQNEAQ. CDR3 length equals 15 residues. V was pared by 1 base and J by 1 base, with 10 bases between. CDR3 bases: TGTGCCAGCAGCTTAGGACGGGCGGGGAACACTGAAGCTTTCTTT. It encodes CASSLGRAGNTEAFF.

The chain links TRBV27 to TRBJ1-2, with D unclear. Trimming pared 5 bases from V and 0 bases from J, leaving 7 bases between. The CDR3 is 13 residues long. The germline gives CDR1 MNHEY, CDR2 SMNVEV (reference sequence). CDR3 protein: CASSAIANYGYTF. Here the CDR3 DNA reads TGTGCCAGCAGTGCTATAGCTAACTATGGCTACACCTTC.

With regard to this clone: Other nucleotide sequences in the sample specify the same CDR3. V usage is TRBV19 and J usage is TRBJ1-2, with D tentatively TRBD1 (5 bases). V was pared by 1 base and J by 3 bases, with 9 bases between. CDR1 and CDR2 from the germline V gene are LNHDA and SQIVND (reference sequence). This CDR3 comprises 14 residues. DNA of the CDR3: TGTGCCAGTAGTATAGTATCGGGGGACTATGGCTACACCTTC. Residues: CASSIVSGDYGYTF.

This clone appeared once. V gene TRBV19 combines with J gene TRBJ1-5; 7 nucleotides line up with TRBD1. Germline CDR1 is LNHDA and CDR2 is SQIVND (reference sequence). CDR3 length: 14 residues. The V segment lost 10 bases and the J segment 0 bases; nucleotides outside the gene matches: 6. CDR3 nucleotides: TGTGCCACCGGACAGGCGTATAGCAATCAGCCCCAGCATTTT. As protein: CATGQAYSNQPQHF.

The CDR3 here is CASSAHAGGWNSPLHF. CDR3 coding DNA: TGTGCCAGCAGCGCACACGCCGGGGGTTGGAATTCACCCCTCCACTTT. The chain employs TRBV9 and TRBJ1-6; weak D call: TRBD1 (5 bases). In germline, CDR1 is SGDLS, CDR2 YYNGEE. The CDR3 consists of 16 residues. Trimming pared 3 bases from V and 7 bases from J, leaving 17 bases between.

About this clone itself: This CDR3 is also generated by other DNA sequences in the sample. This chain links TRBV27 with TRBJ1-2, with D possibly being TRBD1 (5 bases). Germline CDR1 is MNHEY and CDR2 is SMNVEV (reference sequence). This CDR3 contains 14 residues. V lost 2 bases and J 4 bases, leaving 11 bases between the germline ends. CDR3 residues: CASSLGVGGYGYTF. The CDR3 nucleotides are TGTGCCAGCAGTTTAGGGGTGGGGGGCTATGGCTACACCTTC.

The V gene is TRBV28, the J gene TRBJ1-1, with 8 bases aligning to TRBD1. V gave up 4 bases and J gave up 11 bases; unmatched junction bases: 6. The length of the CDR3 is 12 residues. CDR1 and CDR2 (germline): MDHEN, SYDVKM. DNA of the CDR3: TGTGCCAGCAGTTGGGGACAGGCAAGGGCTTTCTTT. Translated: CASSWGQARAFF.

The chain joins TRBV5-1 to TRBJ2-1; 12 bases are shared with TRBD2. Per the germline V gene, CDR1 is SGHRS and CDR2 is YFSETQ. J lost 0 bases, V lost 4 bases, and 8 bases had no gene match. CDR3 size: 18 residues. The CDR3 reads CASSPLAGGISSYNEQFF. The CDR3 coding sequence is TGCGCCAGCAGCCCACTAGCGGGGGGTATTAGCTCCTACAATGAGCAGTTCTTC.